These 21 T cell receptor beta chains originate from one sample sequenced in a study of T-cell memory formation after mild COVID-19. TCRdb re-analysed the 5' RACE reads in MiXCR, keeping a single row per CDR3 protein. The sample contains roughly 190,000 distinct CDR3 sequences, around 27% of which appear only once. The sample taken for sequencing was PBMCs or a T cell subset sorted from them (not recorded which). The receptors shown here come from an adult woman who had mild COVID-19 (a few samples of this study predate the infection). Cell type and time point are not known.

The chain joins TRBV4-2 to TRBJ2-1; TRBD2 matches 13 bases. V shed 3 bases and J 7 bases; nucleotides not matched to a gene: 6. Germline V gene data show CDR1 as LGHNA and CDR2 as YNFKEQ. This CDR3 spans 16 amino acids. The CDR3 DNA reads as TGTGCCAGCAGCCAGGCGTTGACTAGCGGGAGGAATGAGCAGTTCTTC. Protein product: CASSQALTSGRNEQFF.

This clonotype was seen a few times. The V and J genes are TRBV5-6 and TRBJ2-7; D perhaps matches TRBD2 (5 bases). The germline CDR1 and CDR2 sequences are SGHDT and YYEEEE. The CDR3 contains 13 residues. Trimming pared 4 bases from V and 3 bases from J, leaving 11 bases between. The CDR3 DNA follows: TGTGCCAGCAGCATGACCCGGGGCTACGAGCAGTACTTC. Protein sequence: CASSMTRGYEQYF.

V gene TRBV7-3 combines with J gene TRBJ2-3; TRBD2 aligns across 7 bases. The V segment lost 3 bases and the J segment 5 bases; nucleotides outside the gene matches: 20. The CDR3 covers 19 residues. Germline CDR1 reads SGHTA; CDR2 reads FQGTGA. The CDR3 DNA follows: TGTGCCAGCAGCTTTAGGTTGCAGGGAGGGACCCTCGGAGGAGATACGCAGTATTTT. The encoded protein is CASSFRLQGGTLGGDTQYF.

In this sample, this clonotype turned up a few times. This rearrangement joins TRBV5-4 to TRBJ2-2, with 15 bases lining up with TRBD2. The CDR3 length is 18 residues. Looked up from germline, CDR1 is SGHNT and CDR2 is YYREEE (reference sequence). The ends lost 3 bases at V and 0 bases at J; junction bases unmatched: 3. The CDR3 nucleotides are TGTGCCAGCAGCTCGGGACTAGCGGGGGGCCCGAACACCGGGGAGCTGTTTTTT. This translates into CASSSGLAGGPNTGELFF.

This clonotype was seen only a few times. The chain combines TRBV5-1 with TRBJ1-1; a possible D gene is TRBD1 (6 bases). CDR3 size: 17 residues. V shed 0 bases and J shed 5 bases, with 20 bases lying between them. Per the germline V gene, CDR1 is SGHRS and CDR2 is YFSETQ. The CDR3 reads CASSLGLIGTKGTEAFF. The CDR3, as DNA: TGCGCCAGCAGCTTGGGATTAATCGGGACAAAAGGTACTGAAGCTTTCTTT.

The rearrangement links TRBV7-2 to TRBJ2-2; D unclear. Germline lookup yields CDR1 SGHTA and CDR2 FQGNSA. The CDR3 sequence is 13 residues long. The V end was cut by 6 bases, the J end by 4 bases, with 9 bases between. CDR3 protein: CASRRASTGELFF. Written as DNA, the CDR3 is TGTGCCAGCAGACGGGCCAGCACCGGGGAGCTGTTTTTT.

CDR3 loop: CAISPTGSDTEAFF. CDR3 coding DNA: TGTGCCATCAGTCCGACAGGGTCGGACACTGAAGCTTTCTTT. The V gene is TRBV10-3, the J gene TRBJ1-1; TRBD1 matches 7 bases. The junction had 6 bases not matched to a gene; V was cut back by 5 bases and J by 3 bases. This CDR3 contains 14 residues. Germline CDR1 and CDR2: ENHRY and SYGVKD.

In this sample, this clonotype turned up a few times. The CDR3 region is CASSAGTSTGNEQFF. CDR3 DNA: TGCGCCAGCAGCGCCGGGACTAGCACTGGCAATGAGCAGTTCTTC. The J gene is TRBJ2-1, the V gene TRBV5-1, with 9 bases fitting TRBD2. The CDR3 contains 15 residues. Germline V gives CDR1 SGHRS, CDR2 YFSETQ. Losses at the gene ends were 4 bases for V and 6 bases for J; bases not matched to a gene: 8.

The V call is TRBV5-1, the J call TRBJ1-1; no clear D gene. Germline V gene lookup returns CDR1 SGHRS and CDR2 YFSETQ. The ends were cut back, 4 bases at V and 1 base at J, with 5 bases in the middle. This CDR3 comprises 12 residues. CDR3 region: CASSVENTEAFF. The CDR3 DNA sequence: TGCGCCAGCAGCGTAGAGAACACTGAAGCTTTCTTT.

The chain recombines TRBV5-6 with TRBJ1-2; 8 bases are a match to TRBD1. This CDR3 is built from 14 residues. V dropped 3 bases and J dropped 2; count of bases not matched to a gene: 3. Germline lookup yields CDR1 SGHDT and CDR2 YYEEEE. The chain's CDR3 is CASSSRGPNYGYTF. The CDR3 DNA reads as TGTGCCAGCAGCTCCAGGGGGCCCAACTATGGCTACACCTTC. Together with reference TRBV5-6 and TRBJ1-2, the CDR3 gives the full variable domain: DAGVTQSPTHLIKTRGQQVTLRCSPKSGHDTVSWYQQALGQGPQFIFQYYEEEERQRGNFPDRFSGHQFPNYSSELNVNALLLGDSALYLCASSSRGPNYGYTFGSGTRLTVV.

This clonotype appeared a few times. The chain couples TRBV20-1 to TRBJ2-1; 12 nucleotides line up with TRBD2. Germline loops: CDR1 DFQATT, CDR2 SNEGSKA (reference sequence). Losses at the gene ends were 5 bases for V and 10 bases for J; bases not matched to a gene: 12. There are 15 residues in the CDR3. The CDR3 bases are TGCAGTGCTCCGAGTGAGACTAGCGGGAGCAGGGAGCAGTTCTTC. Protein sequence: CSAPSETSGSREQFF.

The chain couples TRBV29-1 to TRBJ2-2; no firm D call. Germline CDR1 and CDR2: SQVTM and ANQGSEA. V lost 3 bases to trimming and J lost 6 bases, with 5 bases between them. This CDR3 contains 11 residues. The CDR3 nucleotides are TGCAGCGTTGAGGGTTCCGGGGAGCTGTTTTTT. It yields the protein CSVEGSGELFF.

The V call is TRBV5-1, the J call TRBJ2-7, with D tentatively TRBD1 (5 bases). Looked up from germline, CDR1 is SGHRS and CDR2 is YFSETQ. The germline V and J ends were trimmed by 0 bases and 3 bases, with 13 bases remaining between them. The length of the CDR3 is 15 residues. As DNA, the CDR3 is TGCGCCAGCAGCTTGGCTTCCCGACAGATCTACGAGCAGTACTTC. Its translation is CASSLASRQIYEQYF.

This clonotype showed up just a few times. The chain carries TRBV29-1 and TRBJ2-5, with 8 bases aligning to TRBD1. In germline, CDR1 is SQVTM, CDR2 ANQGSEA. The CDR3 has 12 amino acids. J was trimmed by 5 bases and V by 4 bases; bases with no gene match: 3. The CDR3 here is CSVGQGAETQYF. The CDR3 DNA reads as TGCAGCGTTGGGCAGGGGGCTGAGACCCAGTACTTC.

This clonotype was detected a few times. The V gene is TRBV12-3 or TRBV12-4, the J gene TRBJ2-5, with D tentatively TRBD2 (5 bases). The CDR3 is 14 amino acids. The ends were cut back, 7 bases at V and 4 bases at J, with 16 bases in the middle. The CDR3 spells CASTLRGWGETQYF. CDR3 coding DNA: TGTGCCAGCACTCTTAGAGGGTGGGGAGAGACCCAGTACTTC.

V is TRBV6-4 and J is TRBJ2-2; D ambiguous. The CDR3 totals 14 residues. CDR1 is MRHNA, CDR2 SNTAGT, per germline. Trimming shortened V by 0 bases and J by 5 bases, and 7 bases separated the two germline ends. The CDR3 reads CASSDSIGTGELFF. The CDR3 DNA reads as TGTGCCAGCAGTGACTCGATTGGGACCGGGGAGCTGTTTTTT.

CDR3 protein: CASSDFRRGYGYTF. For the CDR3, the DNA is TGTGCCAGCAGTGACTTCAGGCGGGGCTATGGCTACACCTTC. The chain employs TRBV6-4 and TRBJ1-2, with unresolved D. The V and J ends lost 1 base and 4 bases respectively, with 10 bases between them. CDR3 length equals 14 residues. Germline V gene sequence: CDR1 MRHNA, CDR2 SNTAGT.

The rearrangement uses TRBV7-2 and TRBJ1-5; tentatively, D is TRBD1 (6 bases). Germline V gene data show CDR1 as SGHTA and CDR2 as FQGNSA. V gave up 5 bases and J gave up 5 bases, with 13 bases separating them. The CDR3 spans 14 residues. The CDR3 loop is CASSATGQDQPQHF. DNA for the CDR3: TGTGCCAGCAGCGCCACAGGGCAGGATCAGCCCCAGCATTTT.

In DNA form, the CDR3 reads TGTGCCAGCAGCTTCTGGACAGGGCAAATTTATAGCAATCAGCCCCAGCATTTT. Protein product: CASSFWTGQIYSNQPQHF. V gene TRBV5-6 combines with J gene TRBJ1-5; 8 positions agree with TRBD1. This CDR3 is 18 amino acids long. Trimming took 2 bases from V and 0 from J; bases not matched to a gene: 10. CDR1 and CDR2 (germline): SGHDT, YYEEEE. The variable domain in full, with the rest retrieved from reference TRBV5-6 and TRBJ1-5, is DAGVTQSPTHLIKTRGQQVTLRCSPKSGHDTVSWYQQALGQGPQFIFQYYEEEERQRGNFPDRFSGHQFPNYSSELNVNALLLGDSALYLCASSFWTGQIYSNQPQHFGDGTRLSIL.

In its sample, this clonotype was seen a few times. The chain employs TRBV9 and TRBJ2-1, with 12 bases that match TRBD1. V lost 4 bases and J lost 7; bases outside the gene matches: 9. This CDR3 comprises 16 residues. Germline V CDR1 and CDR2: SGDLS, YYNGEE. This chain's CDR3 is CASSLDPGQGANEQFF. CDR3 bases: TGTGCCAGCAGCCTCGATCCGGGACAGGGGGCAAATGAGCAGTTCTTC. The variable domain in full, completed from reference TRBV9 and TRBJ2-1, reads DSGVTQTPKHLITATGQRVTLRCSPRSGDLSVYWYQQSLDQGLQFLIQYYNGEERAKGNILERFSAQQFPDLHSELNLSSLELGDSALYFCASSLDPGQGANEQFFGPGTRLTVL.

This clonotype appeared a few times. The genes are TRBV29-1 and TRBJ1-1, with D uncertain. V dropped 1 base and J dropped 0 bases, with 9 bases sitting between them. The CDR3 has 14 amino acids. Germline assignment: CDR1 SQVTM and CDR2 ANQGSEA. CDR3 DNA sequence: TGCAGCGTTGAAGGGCGGGTGATGAACACTGAAGCTTTCTTT. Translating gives CSVEGRVMNTEAFF. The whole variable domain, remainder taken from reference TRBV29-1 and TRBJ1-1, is SAVISQKPSRDICQRGTSLTIQCQVDSQVTMMFWYRQQPGQSLTLIATANQGSEATYESGFVIDKFPISRPNLTFSTLTVSNMSPEDSSIYLCSVEGRVMNTEAFFGQGTRLTVV.